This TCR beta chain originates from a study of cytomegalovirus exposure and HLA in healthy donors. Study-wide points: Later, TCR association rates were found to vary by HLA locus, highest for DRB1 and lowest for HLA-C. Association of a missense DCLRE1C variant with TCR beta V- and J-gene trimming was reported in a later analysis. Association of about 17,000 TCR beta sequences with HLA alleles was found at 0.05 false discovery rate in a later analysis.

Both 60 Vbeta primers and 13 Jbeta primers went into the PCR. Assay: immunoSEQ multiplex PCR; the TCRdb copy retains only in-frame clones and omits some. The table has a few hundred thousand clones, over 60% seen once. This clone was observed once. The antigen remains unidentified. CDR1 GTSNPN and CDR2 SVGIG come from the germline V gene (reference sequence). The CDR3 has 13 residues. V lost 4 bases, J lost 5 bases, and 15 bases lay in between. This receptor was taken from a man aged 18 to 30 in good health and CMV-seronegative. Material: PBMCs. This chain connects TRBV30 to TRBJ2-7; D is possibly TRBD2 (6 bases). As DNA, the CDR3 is TGTGCCTGGACCAGAATGGGGGGTAACGAGCAGTACTTC. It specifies CAWTRMGGNEQYF.